The subject of this entry is one T cell receptor (beta chain). This table comes from immunoSEQ multiplex PCR, and its TCRdb copy is limited to in-frame clones, with some not included. The table shows about 410,000 clones, with 92% occurring only once. Treatment noted: roughly 20 received Ad26.COV2.S at low or high dose, single or two shots; roughly 5 received placebo; per-sample allocation not given. Each sample was drawn 63 days after the first injection (of vaccine or placebo). These data belong to a study of Ad26.COV2.S vaccination and SARS-CoV-2 variants. Deletions cut 0 bases from V and 3 bases from J, with 14 bases between. CDR1 and CDR2 from the germline V gene are SGHRS and YFSETQ. The CDR3 is 16 residues long.

The starting material was peripheral blood, obtained in a trial of Ad26.COV2.S vaccine versus placebo. This receptor was taken from a person aged 18 to 65 who received the Ad26.COV2.S COVID-19 vaccine or a placebo. The chain combines TRBV5-1 with TRBJ2-3; perhaps TRBD2 as D (5 bases). CDR3 in amino acids: CASSLERGYGTDTQYF. The CDR3 DNA sequence: TGCGCCAGCAGCTTGGAACGGGGTTACGGTACAGATACGCAGTATTTT.